This T cell receptor beta chain was recorded in a study of T cells in Graves' hyperthyroidism and ophthalmopathy. Study-level information: Prior to any treatment, at the point of initial diagnosis, peripheral blood was collected. Notes on the study in general: The model anticipated ophthalmopathy a median approximately 6.5 months pre-onset. A model of 13 V-J features distinguished ophthalmopathy from stable hyperthyroidism.

Trimming took off 6 bases at V and 0 bases at J, with 8 bases between the two ends. This CDR3 spans 14 amino acids. The germline V gene has CDR1 SGHTA and CDR2 FQGNSA. Regions amplified from RNA transcripts were the TCR beta CDR3 regions. TCR CDR3 underwent first-round RT-PCR with the HTBI primer set. MiXCR was run by TCRdb on the multiplex PCR reads, yielding one entry per CDR3 protein. This table holds fewer than 350,000 distinct CDR3 sequences, roughly 18% found once. PBMCs came from roughly 10 ml fresh peripheral blood. Note on this clonotype: Its antigen is still unknown.

The rearrangement uses TRBV7-2 and TRBJ2-2; tentative D call: TRBD1 (5 bases). The sequencing input was blood. The sequence derives from a woman aged 45-60 years with Graves' hyperthyroidism. The CDR3 spells CASSQQANTGELFF. CDR3 nucleotides: TGTGCCAGCAGTCAACAGGCGAACACCGGGGAGCTGTTTTTT.